This paragraph reports one T cell receptor (beta chain). These data come from a study of T cell repertoires in cytomegalovirus infection. A single record per CDR3 protein comes from TCRdb applying MiXCR to the reads. The sample yields more than 400,000 distinct CDR3 sequences, about 30% seen once. CDR3 size: 13 residues. V shed 5 bases and J shed 4 bases, with 10 bases lying between them. CDR1 and CDR2 (germline): SGHTA, FQGTGA. The chain employs TRBV7-3 and TRBJ2-3; D uncertain. This TCR was recovered from a human donor in good health (CMV status not recorded). Some clones in this sample may be carry-over from other donors' samples. Sequenced: PBMCs. As DNA, the CDR3 is TGTGCCAGCAGCGACCGGCCCCCAGATACGCAGTATTTT. Translating gives CASSDRPPDTQYF.